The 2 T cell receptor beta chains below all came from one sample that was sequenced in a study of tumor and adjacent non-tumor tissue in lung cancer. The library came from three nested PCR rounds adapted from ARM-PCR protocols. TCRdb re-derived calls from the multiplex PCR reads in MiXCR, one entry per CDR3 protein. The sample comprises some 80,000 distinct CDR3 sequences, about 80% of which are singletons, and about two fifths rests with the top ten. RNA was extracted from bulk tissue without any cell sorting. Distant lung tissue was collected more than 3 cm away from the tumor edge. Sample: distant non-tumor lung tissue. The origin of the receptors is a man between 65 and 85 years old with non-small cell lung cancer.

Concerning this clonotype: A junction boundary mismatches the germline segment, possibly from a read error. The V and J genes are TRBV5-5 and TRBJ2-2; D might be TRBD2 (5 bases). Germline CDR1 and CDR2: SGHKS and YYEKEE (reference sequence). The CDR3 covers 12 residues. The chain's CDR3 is CARSSPTGELFF. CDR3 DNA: TGTGCCAGGAGCTCCCCGACCGGGGAACTGTTTTTT.

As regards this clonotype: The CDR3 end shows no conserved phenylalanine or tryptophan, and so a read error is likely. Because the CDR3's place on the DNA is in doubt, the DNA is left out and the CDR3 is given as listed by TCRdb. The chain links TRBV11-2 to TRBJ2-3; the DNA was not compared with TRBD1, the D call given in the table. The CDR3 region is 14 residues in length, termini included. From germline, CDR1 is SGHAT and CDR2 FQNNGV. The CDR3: CASSLQGFSDTHYV.